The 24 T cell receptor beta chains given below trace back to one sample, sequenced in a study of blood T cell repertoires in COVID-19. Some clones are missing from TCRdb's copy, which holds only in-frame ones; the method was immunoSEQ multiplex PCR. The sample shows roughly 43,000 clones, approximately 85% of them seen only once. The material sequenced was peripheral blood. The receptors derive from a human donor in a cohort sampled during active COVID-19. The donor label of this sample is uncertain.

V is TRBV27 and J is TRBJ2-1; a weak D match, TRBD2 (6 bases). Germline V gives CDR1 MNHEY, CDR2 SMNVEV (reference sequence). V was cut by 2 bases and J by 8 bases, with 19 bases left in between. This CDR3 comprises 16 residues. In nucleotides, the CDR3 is TGTGCCAGCAGTTTACGGACCCGGGGAGGCGAGGATGAGCAGTTCTTC. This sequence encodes CASSLRTRGGEDEQFF.

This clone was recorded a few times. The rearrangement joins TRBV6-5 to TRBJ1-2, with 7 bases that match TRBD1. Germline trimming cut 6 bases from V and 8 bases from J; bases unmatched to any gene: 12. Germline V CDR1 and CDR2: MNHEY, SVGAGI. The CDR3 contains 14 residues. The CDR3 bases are TGTGCCAGCAGCTTATCCACAGGGGCGGAGGGCTACACCTTC. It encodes CASSLSTGAEGYTF.

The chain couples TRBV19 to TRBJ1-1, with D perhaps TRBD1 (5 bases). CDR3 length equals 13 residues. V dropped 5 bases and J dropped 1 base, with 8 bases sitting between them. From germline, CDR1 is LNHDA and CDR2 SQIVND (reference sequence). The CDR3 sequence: CASSPTGNTEAFF. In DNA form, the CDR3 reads TGTGCCAGTAGTCCCACAGGGAACACTGAAGCTTTCTTT.

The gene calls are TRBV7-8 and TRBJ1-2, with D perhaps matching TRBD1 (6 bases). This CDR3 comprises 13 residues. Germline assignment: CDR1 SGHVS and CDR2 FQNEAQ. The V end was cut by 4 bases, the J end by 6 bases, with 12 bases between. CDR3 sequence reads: CASSSRTVNGYTF. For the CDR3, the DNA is TGTGCCAGCAGCTCCAGGACAGTAAATGGCTACACCTTC.

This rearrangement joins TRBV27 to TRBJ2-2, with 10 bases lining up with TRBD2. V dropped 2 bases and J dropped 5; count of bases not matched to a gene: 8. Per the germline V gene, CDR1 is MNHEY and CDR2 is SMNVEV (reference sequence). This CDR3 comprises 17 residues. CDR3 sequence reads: CASSLLAGAMRTGELFF. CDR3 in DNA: TGTGCCAGCAGTTTACTAGCGGGGGCCATGAGGACCGGGGAGCTGTTTTTT.

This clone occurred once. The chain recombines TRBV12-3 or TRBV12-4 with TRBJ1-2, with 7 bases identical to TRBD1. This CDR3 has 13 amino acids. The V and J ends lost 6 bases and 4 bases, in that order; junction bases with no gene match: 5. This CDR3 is CASSSTGRYGYTF. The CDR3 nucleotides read TGTGCCAGCAGCTCGACAGGGCGCTATGGCTACACCTTC.

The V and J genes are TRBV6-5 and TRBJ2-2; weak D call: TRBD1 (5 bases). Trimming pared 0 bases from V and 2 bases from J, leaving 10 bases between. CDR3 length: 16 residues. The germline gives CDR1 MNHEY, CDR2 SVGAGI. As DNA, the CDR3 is TGTGCCAGCAGTTACTCGTGGACACTAAACACCGGGGAGCTGTTTTTT. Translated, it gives CASSYSWTLNTGELFF.

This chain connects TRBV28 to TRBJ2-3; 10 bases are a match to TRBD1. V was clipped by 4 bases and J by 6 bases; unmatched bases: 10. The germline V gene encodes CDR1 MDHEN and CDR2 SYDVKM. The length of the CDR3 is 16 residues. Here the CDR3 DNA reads TGTGCCAGCAGTTCGTCCGGGACAGGGGTTATGGATACGCAGTATTTT. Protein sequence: CASSSSGTGVMDTQYF.

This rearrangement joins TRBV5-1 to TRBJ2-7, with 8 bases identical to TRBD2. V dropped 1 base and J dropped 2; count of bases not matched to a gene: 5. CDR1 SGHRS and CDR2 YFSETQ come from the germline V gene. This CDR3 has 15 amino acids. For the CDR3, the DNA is TGCGCCAGCAGCTTGCGGTCGGGGGGGCCCTACGAGCAGTACTTC. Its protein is CASSLRSGGPYEQYF.

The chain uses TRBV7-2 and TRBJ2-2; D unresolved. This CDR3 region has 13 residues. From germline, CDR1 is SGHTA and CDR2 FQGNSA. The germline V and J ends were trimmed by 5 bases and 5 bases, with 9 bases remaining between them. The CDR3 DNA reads TGTGCCAGCAGCCTAAGCAGGACCGGGGAGCTGTTTTTT. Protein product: CASSLSRTGELFF.

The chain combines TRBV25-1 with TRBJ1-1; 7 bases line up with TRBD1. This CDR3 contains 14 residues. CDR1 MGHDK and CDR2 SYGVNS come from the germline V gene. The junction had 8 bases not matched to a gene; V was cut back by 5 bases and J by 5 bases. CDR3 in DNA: TGTGCCAGCAGTAACTTACAGGGGAAAACTGAAGCTTTCTTT. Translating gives CASSNLQGKTEAFF.

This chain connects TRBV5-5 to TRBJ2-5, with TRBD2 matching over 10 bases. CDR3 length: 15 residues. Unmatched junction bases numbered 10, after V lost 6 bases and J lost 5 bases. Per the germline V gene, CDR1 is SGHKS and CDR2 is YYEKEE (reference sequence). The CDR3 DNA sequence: TGTGCCAGCAACAGAGCGGGGGGGCGGGACGAGACCCAGTACTTC. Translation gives CASNRAGGRDETQYF.

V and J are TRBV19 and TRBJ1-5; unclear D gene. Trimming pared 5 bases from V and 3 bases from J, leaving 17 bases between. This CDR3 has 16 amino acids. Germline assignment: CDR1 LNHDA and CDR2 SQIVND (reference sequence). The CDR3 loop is CASSYRGGDSNQPQHF. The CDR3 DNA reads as TGTGCCAGTAGTTACCGGGGAGGAGATTCCAATCAGCCCCAGCATTTT.

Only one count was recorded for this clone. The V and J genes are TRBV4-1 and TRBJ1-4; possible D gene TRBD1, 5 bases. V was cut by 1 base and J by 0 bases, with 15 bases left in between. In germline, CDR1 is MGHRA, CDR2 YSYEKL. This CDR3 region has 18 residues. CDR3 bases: TGCGCCAGCAGCCAAGTGGGGCCAAGAGAGGCAACTAATGAAAAACTGTTTTTT. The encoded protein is CASSQVGPREATNEKLFF.

For the CDR3, the DNA is TGTGCCAGCAGCGTAGGATCACAGGGGAATGAGCAGTTCTTC. Protein: CASSVGSQGNEQFF. The V call is TRBV9, the J call TRBJ2-1, with 7 nucleotides matching TRBD1. The CDR3 is 14 amino acids. After removal of 0 bases from V and 7 bases from J, the junction contained 4 bases not matched to a gene. Germline V gene lookup returns CDR1 SGDLS and CDR2 YYNGEE.

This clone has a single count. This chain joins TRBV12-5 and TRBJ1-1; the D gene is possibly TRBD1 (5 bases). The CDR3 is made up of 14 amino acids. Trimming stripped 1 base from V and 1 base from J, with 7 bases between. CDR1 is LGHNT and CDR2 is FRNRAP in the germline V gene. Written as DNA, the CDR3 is TGTGCTAGTGGTTTGGGCGGGGGGAACACTGAAGCTTTCTTT. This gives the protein CASGLGGGNTEAFF. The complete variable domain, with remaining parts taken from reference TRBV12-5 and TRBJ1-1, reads DARVTQTPRHKVTEMGQEVTMRCQPILGHNTVFWYRQTMMQGLELLAYFRNRAPLDDSGMPKDRFSAEMPDATLATLKIQPSEPRDSAVYFCASGLGGGNTEAFFGQGTRLTVV.

The CDR3: CASSLDRGGRETQYF. The CDR3 DNA is TGTGCCAGCAGCTTAGACAGGGGAGGTAGAGAGACCCAGTACTTC. The V call is TRBV7-2, the J call TRBJ2-5, with D tentatively TRBD1 (7 bases). CDR1 is SGHTA, CDR2 FQGNSA, per germline. This CDR3 is built from 15 residues. The ends were cut back, 1 base at V and 4 bases at J, with 13 bases in the middle.

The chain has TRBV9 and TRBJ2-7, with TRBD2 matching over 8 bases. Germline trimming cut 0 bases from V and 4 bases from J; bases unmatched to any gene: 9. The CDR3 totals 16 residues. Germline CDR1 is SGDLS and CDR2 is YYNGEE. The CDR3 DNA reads TGTGCCAGCAGCGTAGACGTTAGCGGGGTTATATACGAGCAGTACTTC. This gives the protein CASSVDVSGVIYEQYF.

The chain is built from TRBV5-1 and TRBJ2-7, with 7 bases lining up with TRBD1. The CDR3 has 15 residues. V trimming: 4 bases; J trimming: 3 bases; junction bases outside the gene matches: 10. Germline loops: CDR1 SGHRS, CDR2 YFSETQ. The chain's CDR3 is CASSPEPGQFYEQYF. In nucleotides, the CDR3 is TGCGCCAGCAGCCCGGAACCGGGACAGTTCTACGAGCAGTACTTC. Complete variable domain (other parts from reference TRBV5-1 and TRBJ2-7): KAGVTQTPRYLIKTRGQQVTLSCSPISGHRSVSWYQQTPGQGLQFLFEYFSETQRNKGNFPGRFSGRQFSNSRSEMNVSTLELGDSALYLCASSPEPGQFYEQYFGPGTRLTVT.

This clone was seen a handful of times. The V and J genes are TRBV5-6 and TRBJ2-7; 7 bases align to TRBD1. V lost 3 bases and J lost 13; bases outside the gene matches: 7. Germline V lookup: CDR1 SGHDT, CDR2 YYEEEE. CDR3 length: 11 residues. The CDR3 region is CASSWPRDSYF. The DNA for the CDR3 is TGTGCCAGCAGCTGGCCTCGGGACAGTTACTTC.

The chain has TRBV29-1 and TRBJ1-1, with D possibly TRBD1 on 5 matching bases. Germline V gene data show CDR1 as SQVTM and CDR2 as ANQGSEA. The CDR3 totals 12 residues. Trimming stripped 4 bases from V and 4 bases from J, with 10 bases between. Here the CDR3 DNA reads TGCAGCGTTGGCCGGGGGGTCACTGAAGCTTTCTTT. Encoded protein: CSVGRGVTEAFF.

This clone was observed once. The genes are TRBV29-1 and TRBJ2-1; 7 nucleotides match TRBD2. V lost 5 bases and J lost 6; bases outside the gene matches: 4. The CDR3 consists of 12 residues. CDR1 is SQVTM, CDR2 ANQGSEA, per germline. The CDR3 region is CSVPGGGNEQFF. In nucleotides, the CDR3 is TGCAGCGTTCCTGGGGGGGGCAATGAGCAGTTCTTC.

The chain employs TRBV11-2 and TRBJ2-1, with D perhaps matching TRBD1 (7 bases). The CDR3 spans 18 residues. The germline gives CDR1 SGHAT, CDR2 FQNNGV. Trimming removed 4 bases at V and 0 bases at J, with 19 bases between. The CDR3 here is CASSYGGAGGFSYNEQFF. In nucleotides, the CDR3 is TGTGCCAGCAGCTATGGCGGGGCAGGGGGTTTCTCCTACAATGAGCAGTTCTTC.

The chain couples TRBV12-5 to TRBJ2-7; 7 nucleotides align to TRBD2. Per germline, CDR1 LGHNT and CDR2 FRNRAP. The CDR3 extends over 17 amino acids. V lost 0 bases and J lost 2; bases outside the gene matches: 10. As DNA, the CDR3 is TGTGCTAGTGGTTTGGTTGATGGAGCGGGGAGAACCTACGAGCAGTACTTC. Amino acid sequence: CASGLVDGAGRTYEQYF.